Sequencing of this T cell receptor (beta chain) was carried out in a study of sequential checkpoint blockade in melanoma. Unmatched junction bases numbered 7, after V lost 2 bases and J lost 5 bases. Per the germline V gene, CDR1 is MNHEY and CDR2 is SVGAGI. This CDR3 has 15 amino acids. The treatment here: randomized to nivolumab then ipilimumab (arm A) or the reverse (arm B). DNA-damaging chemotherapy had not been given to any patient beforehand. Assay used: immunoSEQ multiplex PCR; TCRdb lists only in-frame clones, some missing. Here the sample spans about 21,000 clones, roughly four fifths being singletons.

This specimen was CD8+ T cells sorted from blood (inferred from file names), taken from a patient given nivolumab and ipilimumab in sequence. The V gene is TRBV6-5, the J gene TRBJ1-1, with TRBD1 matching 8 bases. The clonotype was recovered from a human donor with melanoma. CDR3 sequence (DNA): TGTGCCAGCAGTTACACCAGGACAGGGAGGACTGAAGCTTTCTTT. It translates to CASSYTRTGRTEAFF.